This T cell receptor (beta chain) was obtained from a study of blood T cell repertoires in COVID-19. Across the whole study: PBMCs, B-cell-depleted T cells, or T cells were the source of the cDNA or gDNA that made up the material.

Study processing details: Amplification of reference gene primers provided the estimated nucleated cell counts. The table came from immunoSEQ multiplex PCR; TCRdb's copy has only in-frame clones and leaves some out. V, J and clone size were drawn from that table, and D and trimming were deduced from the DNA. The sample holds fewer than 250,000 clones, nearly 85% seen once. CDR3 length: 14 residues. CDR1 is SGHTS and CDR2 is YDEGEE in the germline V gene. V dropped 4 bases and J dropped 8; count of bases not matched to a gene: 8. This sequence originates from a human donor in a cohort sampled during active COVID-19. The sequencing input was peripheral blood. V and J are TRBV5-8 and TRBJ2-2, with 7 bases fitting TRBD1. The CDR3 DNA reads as TGTGCCAGCAGCCCCGGACAGGTCCGAGGGGAGCTGTTTTTT. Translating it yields CASSPGQVRGELFF. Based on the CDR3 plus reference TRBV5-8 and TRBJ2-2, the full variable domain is EAGVTQSPTHLIKTRGQQATLRCSPISGHTSVYWYQQALGLGLQFLLWYDEGEERNRGNFPPRFSGRQFPNYSSELNVNALELEDSALYLCASSPGQVRGELFFGEGSRLTVL.